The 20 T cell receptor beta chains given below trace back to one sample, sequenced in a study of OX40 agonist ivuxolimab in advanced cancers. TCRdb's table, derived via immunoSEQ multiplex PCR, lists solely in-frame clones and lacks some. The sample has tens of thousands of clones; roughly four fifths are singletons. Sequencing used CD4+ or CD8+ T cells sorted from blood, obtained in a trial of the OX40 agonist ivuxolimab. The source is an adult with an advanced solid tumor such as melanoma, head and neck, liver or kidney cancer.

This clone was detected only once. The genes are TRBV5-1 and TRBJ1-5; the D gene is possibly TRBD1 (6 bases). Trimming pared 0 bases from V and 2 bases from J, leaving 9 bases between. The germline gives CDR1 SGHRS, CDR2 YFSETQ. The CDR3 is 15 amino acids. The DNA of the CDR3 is TGCGCCAGCAGCTTGGTCGCAGGGGGCAATCAGCCCCAGCATTTT. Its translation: CASSLVAGGNQPQHF.

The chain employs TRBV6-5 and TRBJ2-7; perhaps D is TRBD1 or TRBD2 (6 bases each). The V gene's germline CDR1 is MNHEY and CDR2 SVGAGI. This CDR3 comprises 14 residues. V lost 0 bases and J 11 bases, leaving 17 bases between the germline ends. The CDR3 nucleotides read TGTGCCAGCAGTTACTCAGGGCAGGGGAGGATGAAGTACTTC. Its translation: CASSYSGQGRMKYF.

CDR3 residues: CASSNGNTQYF. CDR3 nucleotides: TGTGCCAGCAGTAACGGGAATACGCAGTATTTT. The chain uses TRBV6-5 and TRBJ2-3; perhaps TRBD2 as D (5 bases). Trimming shortened V by 5 bases and J by 7 bases, and 7 bases separated the two germline ends. There are 11 residues in the CDR3. Germline values: CDR1 MNHEY, CDR2 SVGAGI.

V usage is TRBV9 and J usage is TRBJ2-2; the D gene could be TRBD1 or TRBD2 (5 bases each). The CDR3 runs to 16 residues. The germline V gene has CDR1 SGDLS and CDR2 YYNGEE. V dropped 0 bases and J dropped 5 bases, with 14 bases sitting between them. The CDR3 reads CASSVAGSIRTGELFF. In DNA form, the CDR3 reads TGTGCCAGCAGCGTAGCAGGGAGTATTCGGACCGGGGAGCTGTTTTTT.

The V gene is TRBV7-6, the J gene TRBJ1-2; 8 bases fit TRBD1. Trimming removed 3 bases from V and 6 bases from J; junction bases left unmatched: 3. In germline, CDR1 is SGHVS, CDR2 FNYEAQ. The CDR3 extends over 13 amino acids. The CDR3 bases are TGTGCCAGCAGCTTGGGACAGGAGAATGGCTACACCTTC. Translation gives CASSLGQENGYTF.

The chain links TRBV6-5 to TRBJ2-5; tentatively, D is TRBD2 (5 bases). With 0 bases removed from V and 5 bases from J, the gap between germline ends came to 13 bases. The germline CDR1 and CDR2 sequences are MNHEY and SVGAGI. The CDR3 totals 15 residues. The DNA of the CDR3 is TGTGCCAGCAGTTACTCCGGGGTTGATGGCGAGACCCAGTACTTC. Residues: CASSYSGVDGETQYF.

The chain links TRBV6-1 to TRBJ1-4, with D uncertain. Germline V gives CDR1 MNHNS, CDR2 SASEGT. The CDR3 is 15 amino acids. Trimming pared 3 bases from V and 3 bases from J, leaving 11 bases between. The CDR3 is CASSDPREANEKLFF. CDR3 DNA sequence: TGTGCCAGCAGTGACCCCCGGGAGGCTAATGAAAAACTGTTTTTT.

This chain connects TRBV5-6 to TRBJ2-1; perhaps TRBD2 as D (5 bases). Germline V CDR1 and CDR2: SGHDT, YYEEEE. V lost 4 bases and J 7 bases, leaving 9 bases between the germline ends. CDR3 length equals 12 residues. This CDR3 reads CASSPGGNEQFF. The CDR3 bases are TGTGCCAGCAGCCCTGGCGGGAATGAGCAGTTCTTC. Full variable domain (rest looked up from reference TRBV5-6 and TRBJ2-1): DAGVTQSPTHLIKTRGQQVTLRCSPKSGHDTVSWYQQALGQGPQFIFQYYEEEERQRGNFPDRFSGHQFPNYSSELNVNALLLGDSALYLCASSPGGNEQFFGPGTRLTVL.

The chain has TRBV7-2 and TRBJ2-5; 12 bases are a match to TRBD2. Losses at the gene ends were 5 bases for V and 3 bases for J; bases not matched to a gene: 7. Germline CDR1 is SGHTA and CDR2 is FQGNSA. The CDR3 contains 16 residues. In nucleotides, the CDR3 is TGTGCCAGCAGCCCGACTAGCGGGGGAAGAGAAGAGACCCAGTACTTC. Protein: CASSPTSGGREETQYF.

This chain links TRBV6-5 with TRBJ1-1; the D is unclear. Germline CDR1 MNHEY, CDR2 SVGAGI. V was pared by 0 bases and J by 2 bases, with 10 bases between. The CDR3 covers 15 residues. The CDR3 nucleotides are TGTGCCAGCAGTTACTCCGCACCCGGTAACACTGAAGCTTTCTTT. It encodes CASSYSAPGNTEAFF.

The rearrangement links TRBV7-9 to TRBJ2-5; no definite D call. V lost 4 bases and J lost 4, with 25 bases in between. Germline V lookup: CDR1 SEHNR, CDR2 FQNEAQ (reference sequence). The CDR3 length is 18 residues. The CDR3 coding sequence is TGTGCCAGCAGCTCACATCAAAGAAGGCTAGTTGCCCTAGAGACCCAGTACTTC. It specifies CASSSHQRRLVALETQYF.

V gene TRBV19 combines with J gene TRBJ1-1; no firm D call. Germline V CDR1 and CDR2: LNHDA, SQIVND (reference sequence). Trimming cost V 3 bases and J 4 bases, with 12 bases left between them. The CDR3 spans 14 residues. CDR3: CASSMSKAPTEAFF. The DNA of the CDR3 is TGTGCCAGTAGTATGTCGAAGGCTCCCACTGAAGCTTTCTTT.

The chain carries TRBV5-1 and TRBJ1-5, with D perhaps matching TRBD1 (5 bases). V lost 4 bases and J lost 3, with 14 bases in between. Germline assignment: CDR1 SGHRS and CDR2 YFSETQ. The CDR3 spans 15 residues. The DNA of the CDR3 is TGCGCCAGCAGCAATGGACAAGGGCACAATCAGCCCCAGCATTTT. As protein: CASSNGQGHNQPQHF.

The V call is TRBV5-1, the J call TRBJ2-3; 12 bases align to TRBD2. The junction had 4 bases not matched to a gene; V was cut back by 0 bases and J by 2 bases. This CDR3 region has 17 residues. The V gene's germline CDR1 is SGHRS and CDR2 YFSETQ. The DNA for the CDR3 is TGCGCCAGCAGCTTGGGACTAGCGGGGGCGGTCACAGATACGCAGTATTTT. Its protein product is CASSLGLAGAVTDTQYF.

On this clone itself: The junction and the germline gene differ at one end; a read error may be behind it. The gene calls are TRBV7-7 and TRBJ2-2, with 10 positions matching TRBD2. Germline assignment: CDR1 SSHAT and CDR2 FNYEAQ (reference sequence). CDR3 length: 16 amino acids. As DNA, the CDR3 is TGTGCTAGCAGCAGTAGCGGGGGGACGAACACCGGGGAGCTGTTTTTT. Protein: CASSSSGGTNTGELFF. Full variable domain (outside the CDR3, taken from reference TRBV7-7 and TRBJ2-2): GAGVSQSPRYKVTKRGQDVTLRCDPISSHATLYWYQQALGQGPEFLTYFNYEAQPDKSGLPSDRFSAERPEGSISTLTIQRTEQRDSAMYRCASSSSGGTNTGELFFGEGSRLTVL.

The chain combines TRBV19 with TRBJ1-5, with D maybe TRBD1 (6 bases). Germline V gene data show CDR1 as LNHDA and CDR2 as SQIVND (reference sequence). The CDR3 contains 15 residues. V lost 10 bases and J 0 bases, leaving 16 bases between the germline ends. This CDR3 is CATAPGQPSNQPQHF. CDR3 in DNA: TGTGCCACCGCCCCCGGACAGCCTAGCAATCAGCCCCAGCATTTT.

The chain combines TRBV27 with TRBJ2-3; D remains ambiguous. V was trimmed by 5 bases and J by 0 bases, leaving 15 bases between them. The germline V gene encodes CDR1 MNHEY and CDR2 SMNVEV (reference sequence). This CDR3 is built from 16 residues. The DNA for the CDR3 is TGTGCCAGCAGTCCCTACCAGGTCGTTAGCACAGATACGCAGTATTTT. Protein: CASSPYQVVSTDTQYF.

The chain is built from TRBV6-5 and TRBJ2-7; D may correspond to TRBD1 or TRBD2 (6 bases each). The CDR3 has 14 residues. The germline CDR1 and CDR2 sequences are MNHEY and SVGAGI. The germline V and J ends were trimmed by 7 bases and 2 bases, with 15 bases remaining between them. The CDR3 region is CASTLTEGAYEQYF. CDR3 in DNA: TGTGCCAGCACCCTGACGGAGGGGGCCTACGAGCAGTACTTC.

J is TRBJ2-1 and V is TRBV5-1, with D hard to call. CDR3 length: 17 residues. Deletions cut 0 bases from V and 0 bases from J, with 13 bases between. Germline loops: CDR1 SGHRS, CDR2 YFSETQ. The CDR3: CASSLGSGPSSYNEQFF. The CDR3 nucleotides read TGCGCCAGCAGCTTGGGCTCTGGGCCCAGCTCCTACAATGAGCAGTTCTTC.

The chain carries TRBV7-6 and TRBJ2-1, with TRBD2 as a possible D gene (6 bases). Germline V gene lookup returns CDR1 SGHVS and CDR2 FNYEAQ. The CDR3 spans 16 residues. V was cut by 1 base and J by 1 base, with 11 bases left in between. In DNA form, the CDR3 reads TGTGCCAGCAGCTTAGAGTCGAGCGGGTCCTACAATGAGCAGTTCTTC. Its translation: CASSLESSGSYNEQFF. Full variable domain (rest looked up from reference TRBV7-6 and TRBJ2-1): GAGVSQSPRYKVTKRGQDVALRCDPISGHVSLYWYRQALGQGPEFLTYFNYEAQQDKSGLPNDRFSAERPEGSISTLTIQRTEQRDSAMYRCASSLESSGSYNEQFFGPGTRLTVL.